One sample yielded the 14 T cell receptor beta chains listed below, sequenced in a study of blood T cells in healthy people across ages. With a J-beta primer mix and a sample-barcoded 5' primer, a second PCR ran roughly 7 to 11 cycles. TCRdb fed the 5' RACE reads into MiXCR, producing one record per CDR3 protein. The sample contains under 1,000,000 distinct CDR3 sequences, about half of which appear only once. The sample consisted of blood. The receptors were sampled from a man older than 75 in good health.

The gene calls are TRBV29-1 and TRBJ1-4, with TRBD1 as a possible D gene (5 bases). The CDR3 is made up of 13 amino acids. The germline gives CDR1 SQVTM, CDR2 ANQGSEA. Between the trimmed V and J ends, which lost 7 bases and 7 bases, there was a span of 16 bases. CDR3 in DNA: TGCAGCGGGACCGGGACCCCGGGTGAAAAACTGTTTTTT. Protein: CSGTGTPGEKLFF. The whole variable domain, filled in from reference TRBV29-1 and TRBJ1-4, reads SAVISQKPSRDICQRGTSLTIQCQVDSQVTMMFWYRQQPGQSLTLIATANQGSEATYESGFVIDKFPISRPNLTFSTLTVSNMSPEDSSIYLCSGTGTPGEKLFFGSGTQLSVL.

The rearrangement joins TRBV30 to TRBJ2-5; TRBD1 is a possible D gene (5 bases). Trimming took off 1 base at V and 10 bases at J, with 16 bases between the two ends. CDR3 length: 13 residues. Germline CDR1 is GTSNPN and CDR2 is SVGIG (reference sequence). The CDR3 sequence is CAWSGTFSYDQYF. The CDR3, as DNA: TGTGCCTGGAGTGGGACATTTTCCTACGACCAGTACTTC.

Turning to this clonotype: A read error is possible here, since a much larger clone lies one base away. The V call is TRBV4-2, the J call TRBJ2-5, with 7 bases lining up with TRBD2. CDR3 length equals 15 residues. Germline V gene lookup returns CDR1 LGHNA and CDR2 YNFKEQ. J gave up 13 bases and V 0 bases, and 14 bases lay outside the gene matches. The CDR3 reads CASSQEASGAYERYF. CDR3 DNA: TGTGCCAGCAGCCAAGAGGCTAGCGGAGCTTACGAGCGGTACTTC.

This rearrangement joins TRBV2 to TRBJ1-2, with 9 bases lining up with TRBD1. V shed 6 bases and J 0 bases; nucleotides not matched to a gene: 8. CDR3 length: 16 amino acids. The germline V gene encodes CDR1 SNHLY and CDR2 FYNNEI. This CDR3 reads CASSRNRGPANYGYTF. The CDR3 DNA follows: TGTGCCAGCAGCCGAAACAGGGGGCCCGCTAACTATGGCTACACCTTC.

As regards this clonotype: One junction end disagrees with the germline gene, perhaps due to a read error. This CDR3 reads CATNDRGTSGSMNEQFF. The CDR3 bases are TGTGCCACCAATGATCGAGGGACTAGCGGGAGTATGAATGAGCAGTTCTTC. The gene calls are TRBV24-1 and TRBJ2-1; 14 bases line up with TRBD2. Per the germline V gene, CDR1 is KGHDR and CDR2 is SFDVKD. The CDR3 loop spans 17 amino acids.

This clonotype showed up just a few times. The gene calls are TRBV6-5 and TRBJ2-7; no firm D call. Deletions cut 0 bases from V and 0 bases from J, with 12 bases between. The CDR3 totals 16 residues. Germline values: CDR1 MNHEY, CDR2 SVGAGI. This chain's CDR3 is CASSYSTASYSYEQYF. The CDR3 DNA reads TGTGCCAGCAGTTACTCGACCGCGTCCTACTCCTACGAGCAGTACTTC.

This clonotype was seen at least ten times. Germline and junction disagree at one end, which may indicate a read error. The CDR3 region is CASSYWGSGTSGAQETQYF. The CDR3 coding sequence is TGTGCCAGCAGCTACTGGGGCAGCGGGACTAGCGGGGCACAAGAGACCCAGTACTTC. The chain uses TRBV6-2 or TRBV6-3 and TRBJ2-5, with 13 bases aligning to TRBD2. CDR3 size: 19 residues. In germline, CDR1 is MNHEY, CDR2 SVGEGT.

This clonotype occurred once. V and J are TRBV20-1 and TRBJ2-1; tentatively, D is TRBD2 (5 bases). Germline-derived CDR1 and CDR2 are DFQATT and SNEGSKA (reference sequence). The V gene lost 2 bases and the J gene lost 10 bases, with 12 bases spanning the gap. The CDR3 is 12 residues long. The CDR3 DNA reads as TGCAGTGCTAGAACCCCGGGATTCGAGCAGTTCTTC. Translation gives CSARTPGFEQFF.

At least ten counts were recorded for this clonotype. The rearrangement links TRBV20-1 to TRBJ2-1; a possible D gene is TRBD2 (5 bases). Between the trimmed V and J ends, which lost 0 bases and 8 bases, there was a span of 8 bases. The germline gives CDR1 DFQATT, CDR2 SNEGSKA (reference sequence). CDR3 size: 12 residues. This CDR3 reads CSARDRRDEQFF. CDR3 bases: TGCAGTGCTAGAGATAGGCGGGATGAGCAGTTCTTC.

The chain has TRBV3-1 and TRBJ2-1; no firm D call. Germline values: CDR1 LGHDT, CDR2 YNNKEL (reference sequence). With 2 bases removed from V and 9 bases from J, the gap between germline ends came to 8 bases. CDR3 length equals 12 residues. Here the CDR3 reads CASSQMSAEQFF. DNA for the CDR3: TGTGCCAGCAGCCAAATGAGCGCTGAGCAGTTCTTC.

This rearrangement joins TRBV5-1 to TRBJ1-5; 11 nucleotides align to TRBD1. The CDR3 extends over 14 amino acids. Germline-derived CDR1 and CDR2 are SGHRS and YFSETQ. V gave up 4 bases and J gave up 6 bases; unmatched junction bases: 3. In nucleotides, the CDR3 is TGCGCCAGCAGCATTGGACAGGGGGCTCAGCCCCAGCATTTT. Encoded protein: CASSIGQGAQPQHF.

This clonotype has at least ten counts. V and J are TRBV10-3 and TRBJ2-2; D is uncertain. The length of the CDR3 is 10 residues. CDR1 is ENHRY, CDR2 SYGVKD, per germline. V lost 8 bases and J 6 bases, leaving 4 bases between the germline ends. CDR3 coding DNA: TGTGCCATCGGGCCCGGGGAGCTGTTTTTT. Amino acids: CAIGPGELFF.

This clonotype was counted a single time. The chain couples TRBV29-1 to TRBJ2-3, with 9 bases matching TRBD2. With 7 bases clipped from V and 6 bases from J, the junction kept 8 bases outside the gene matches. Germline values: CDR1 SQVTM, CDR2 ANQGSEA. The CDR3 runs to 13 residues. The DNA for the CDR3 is TGCAGCGGTTCGAGTAGCGGGAGCGATACGCAGTATTTT. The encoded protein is CSGSSSGSDTQYF.

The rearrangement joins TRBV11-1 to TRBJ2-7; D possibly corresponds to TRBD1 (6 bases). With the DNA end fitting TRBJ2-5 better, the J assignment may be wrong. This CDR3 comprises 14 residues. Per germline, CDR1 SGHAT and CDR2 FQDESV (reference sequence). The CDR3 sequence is CASSLLGARETQYF. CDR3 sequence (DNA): TGTGCCAGCAGCTTGTTGGGGGCACGAGAGACCCAGTACTTC.